This TCR beta chain was captured in a study of response to subunit inactivated influenza vaccine. Study findings and constraints: New T cells are recruited in small numbers by each seasonal influenza vaccination, according to the authors' suggestion.

Each CDR3 protein is one row after TCRdb ran MiXCR on the RT-PCR reads. The profile shows 650,000 or so distinct CDR3 sequences, about 15% of them singletons. As concerns this clonotype: The antigen is unknown.

This receptor was obtained from a middle-aged man who received an inactivated influenza vaccine. Sequences were derived from PBMCs from blood, sampled less than 15 days before vaccination.

The CDR3 protein is CSARGIAGSYNEQFF. The CDR3 coding sequence is TGCAGTGCTAGGGGGATAGCGGGATCATACAATGAGCAGTTCTTC. This rearrangement joins TRBV20-1 to TRBJ2-1, with 8 bases lining up with TRBD2. After removal of 3 bases from V and 4 bases from J, the junction contained 8 bases not matched to a gene. The germline V gene encodes CDR1 DFQATT and CDR2 SNEGSKA (reference sequence). The CDR3 is 15 residues long.